This T cell receptor (beta chain) was documented in a study of shared clonotypes between healthy human individuals. Libraries were prepared by immunoSEQ multiplex PCR; TCRdb keeps only in-frame clonotypes and omits some of them. The table records roughly 1.4 million clones, approximately 98.5% of them present only once. This CDR3 is 15 amino acids long. Trimming took 2 bases from V and 0 from J, leaving 10 bases between them. The germline CDR1 and CDR2 sequences are MNHEY and SMNVEV (reference sequence). The healthy adult donors were HIV-negative and reported no recent acute infections or vaccinations. All of the donors resided in Nashville, Tennessee, and each was a Caucasian adult. CD45RA-negative memory and CD45RA+ naive subsets were split from the CD4+ cells.

The chain joins TRBV27 to TRBJ2-5; D may be TRBD1 or TRBD2 (5 bases each). The specimen sequenced was naive CD4+ T cells sorted from blood. Subset here: CD45RA+ positively selected. This receptor was identified in a man aged 25-45 years in good health. CDR3 loop: CASSLGREYQETQYF. DNA of the CDR3: TGTGCCAGCAGTTTAGGCAGGGAGTACCAAGAGACCCAGTACTTC.